The next 21 T cell receptor beta chains were all read from a single sample in a study of T cells after somatic rescue of genetic block. Generated by immunoSEQ multiplex PCR, the TCRdb table keeps only in-frame clones and is missing some. The sample carries roughly 65,000 clones, around 93% recorded once. Sequences were obtained from peripheral blood mononuclear cells (PBMCs). The receptors stem from a middle-aged man.

This clone was seen a few times. The rearrangement uses TRBV28 and TRBJ1-6, with D perhaps TRBD1 (5 bases). In germline, CDR1 is MDHEN, CDR2 SYDVKM. V lost 4 bases, J lost 0 bases, and 10 bases lay in between. The CDR3 has 16 amino acids. The CDR3 reads CASSSGGASYNSPLHF. In nucleotides, the CDR3 is TGTGCCAGCAGTTCCGGAGGGGCCTCCTATAATTCACCCCTCCACTTT. The whole variable domain, filled in from reference TRBV28 and TRBJ1-6, reads DVKVTQSSRYLVKRTGEKVFLECVQDMDHENMFWYRQDPGLGLRLIYFSYDVKMKEKGDIPEGYSVSREKKERFSLILESASTNQTSMYLCASSSGGASYNSPLHFGNGTRLTVT.

The V gene is TRBV11-2, the J gene TRBJ1-5; no clear D. Germline values: CDR1 SGHAT, CDR2 FQNNGV. V was shortened by 1 base and J by 4 bases, with 5 bases between the two germline ends. The CDR3 is 13 residues long. The DNA for the CDR3 is TGTGCCAGCAGCTTAGCGGAGAATCAGCCCCAGCATTTT. Its translation: CASSLAENQPQHF.

The V call is TRBV4-2, the J call TRBJ2-1; the match to TRBD2 covers 8 bases. Germline loops: CDR1 LGHNA, CDR2 YNFKEQ. Trimming at V came to 4 bases and at J to 3 bases, leaving 8 bases not matched to a gene. CDR3 size: 16 residues. The CDR3 loop is CASSPLSGSNYNEQFF. In DNA, the CDR3 is TGTGCCAGCAGCCCCCTAAGCGGGAGCAACTACAATGAGCAGTTCTTC.

This clone was recorded once. The chain has TRBV6-5 and TRBJ1-2, with D uncertain. This CDR3 is built from 15 residues. Trimming removed 0 bases from V and 8 bases from J, with 16 bases in between. Germline V gives CDR1 MNHEY, CDR2 SVGAGI. This chain's CDR3 is CASSYSGGQARGYTF. The CDR3 nucleotides are TGTGCCAGCAGTTACTCGGGCGGCCAAGCGAGAGGCTACACCTTC.

This clone was recorded only once. This chain links TRBV29-1 with TRBJ1-4; D possibly corresponds to TRBD1 (6 bases). The germline V gene has CDR1 SQVTM and CDR2 ANQGSEA. CDR3 size: 16 residues. Trimming took 5 bases from V and 7 from J, leaving 23 bases between them. CDR3 nucleotides: TGCAGCGTTACCACCTGGGAGGGGGTAGAGGGTGAAAAACTGTTTTTT. Its protein is CSVTTWEGVEGEKLFF.

This clone was recorded a few times. The chain uses TRBV15 and TRBJ2-5; no clear D. Germline V gene lookup returns CDR1 LNHNV and CDR2 YYDKDF (reference sequence). V shed 3 bases and J shed 5 bases, with 10 bases lying between them. The CDR3 runs 13 residues. In nucleotides, the CDR3 is TGTGCCACCAGCAGTAGGACCACGGAGACCCAGTACTTC. It yields the protein CATSSRTTETQYF. Full variable domain (missing parts from reference TRBV15 and TRBJ2-5): DAMVIQNPRYQVTQFGKPVTLSCSQTLNHNVMYWYQQKSSQAPKLLFHYYDKDFNNEADTPDNFQSRRPNTSFCFLDIRSPGLGDTAMYLCATSSRTTETQYFGPGTRLLVL.

The rearrangement links TRBV4-1 to TRBJ2-6, with a possible D match to TRBD1 (6 bases). Trimming removed 4 bases at V and 1 base at J, with 8 bases between. The germline V gene has CDR1 MGHRA and CDR2 YSYEKL. The CDR3 totals 15 residues. This CDR3 reads CASSPQGSGANVLTF. The CDR3, as DNA: TGCGCCAGCAGCCCACAGGGTTCTGGGGCCAACGTCCTGACTTTC.

In its sample, this clone was seen once. This sequence joins TRBV7-9 and TRBJ1-4, with D hard to call. V was clipped by 5 bases and J by 6 bases, with 16 bases between them. This CDR3 comprises 15 residues. CDR1 and CDR2 (germline): SEHNR, FQNEAQ (reference sequence). CDR3 protein: CASSPGVIGDEKLFF. The CDR3 DNA sequence: TGTGCCAGCAGCCCTGGGGTTATCGGGGATGAAAAACTGTTTTTT.

This chain joins TRBV19 and TRBJ2-1; maybe TRBD2 (6 bases). Trimming removed 7 bases from V and 6 bases from J, with 16 bases in between. There are 14 residues in the CDR3. Germline V CDR1 and CDR2: LNHDA, SQIVND (reference sequence). The CDR3 bases are TGTGCCAGTATTGGGGGGAAGGTCTCCAATGAGCAGTTCTTC. Its translation: CASIGGKVSNEQFF.

This clone was recorded only once. CDR3 sequence: CASSGLYEQYF. CDR3 DNA sequence: TGTGCCAGCAGTGGGCTTTACGAGCAGTACTTC. The rearrangement uses TRBV2 and TRBJ2-7; unclear D gene. Germline CDR1 and CDR2: SNHLY and FYNNEI. Between the trimmed V and J ends, which lost 4 bases and 4 bases, there was a span of 5 bases. The CDR3 loop spans 11 amino acids.

This chain links TRBV19 with TRBJ1-5; D gene uncertain. Germline CDR1 reads LNHDA; CDR2 reads SQIVND (reference sequence). The CDR3 length is 18 residues. The V end lost 7 bases, the J end lost 0 bases, and 22 bases lay between the germline ends. The DNA of the CDR3 is TGTGCCAGTAATGTTGCAGTAGGAGTTAAAGTTAGCAATCAGCCCCAGCATTTT. Translating it yields CASNVAVGVKVSNQPQHF. Drawing the rest from reference TRBV19 and TRBJ1-5, the complete variable domain is DGGITQSPKYLFRKEGQNVTLSCEQNLNHDAMYWYRQDPGQGLRLIYYSQIVNDFQKGDIAEGYSVSREKKESFPLTVTSAQKNPTAFYLCASNVAVGVKVSNQPQHFGDGTRLSIL.

The chain is built from TRBV2 and TRBJ1-1; D is ambiguous. This CDR3 has 15 amino acids. Germline CDR1 is SNHLY and CDR2 is FYNNEI. Deletions cut 2 bases from V and 2 bases from J, with 12 bases between. The DNA of the CDR3 is TGTGCCAGCAGTGAAAGCGCAGGAGGAAACACTGAAGCTTTCTTT. Protein sequence: CASSESAGGNTEAFF.

CDR3 amino acids: CASSFHRGHEQYF. The DNA of the CDR3 is TGTGCCAGCAGTTTCCACAGGGGCCACGAGCAGTACTTC. The chain employs TRBV6-6 and TRBJ2-7, with 7 bases that match TRBD1. CDR3 length: 13 residues. The V and J ends lost 4 bases and 5 bases, in that order; junction bases with no gene match: 5. CDR1 MNHNY and CDR2 SVGAGI come from the germline V gene (reference sequence).

This chain joins TRBV7-2 and TRBJ2-7; D may be TRBD2 (7 bases). From germline, CDR1 is SGHTA and CDR2 FQGNSA. The CDR3 consists of 14 residues. Trimming pared 1 base from V and 4 bases from J, leaving 11 bases between. The CDR3 DNA follows: TGTGCCAGCAGCTTAGAGGGGGGGGAGTACGAGCAGTACTTC. It translates to CASSLEGGEYEQYF.

The genes are TRBV18 and TRBJ1-2, with no clear D. The V and J ends lost 0 bases and 0 bases respectively, with 11 bases between them. This CDR3 is 16 amino acids long. Germline values: CDR1 KGHSH, CDR2 LQKENI. CDR3 in amino acids: CASSPPSQRANYGYTF. DNA for the CDR3: TGTGCCAGCTCACCACCCTCACAGCGAGCTAACTATGGCTACACCTTC.

The rearrangement links TRBV2 to TRBJ1-1; D not certain. Germline V gene sequence: CDR1 SNHLY, CDR2 FYNNEI. The V gene lost 6 bases and the J gene lost 1 base, with 15 bases spanning the gap. The CDR3 length is 15 residues. In DNA, the CDR3 is TGTGCCAGCAGGCTCCTTACGGTCCAGAACACTGAAGCTTTCTTT. Translated, it gives CASRLLTVQNTEAFF.

This clone was picked up a small number of times. The rearrangement uses TRBV29-1 and TRBJ2-3; TRBD2 might be the D (6 bases). The germline V and J ends were trimmed by 7 bases and 1 base, with 12 bases remaining between them. Germline V gives CDR1 SQVTM, CDR2 ANQGSEA. The CDR3 is made up of 13 amino acids. The CDR3 reads CSATGVGTDTQYF. As DNA, the CDR3 is TGCAGCGCTACGGGGGTCGGCACAGATACGCAGTATTTT.

The CDR3 DNA follows: TGTGCCAGCAGCAAAGGGGGACGGGCCTACGAGCAGTACTTC. Its translation is CASSKGGRAYEQYF. V usage is TRBV21-1 and J usage is TRBJ2-7. TRBV21-1 has pseudogene status. The CDR3 loop spans 14 amino acids.

The rearrangement joins TRBV6-5 to TRBJ1-4, with unresolved D. Between the trimmed V and J ends, which lost 4 bases and 3 bases, there was a span of 12 bases. The length of the CDR3 is 15 residues. Germline CDR1 reads MNHEY; CDR2 reads SVGAGI. The DNA for the CDR3 is TGTGCCAGCAGTTCCACCACAGAACCTAATGAAAAACTGTTTTTT. Translation gives CASSSTTEPNEKLFF.

The chain has TRBV19 and TRBJ2-7; TRBD2 matches 10 bases. The V gene end was trimmed by 3 bases and the J gene end by 0 bases; junction bases not matched to a gene: 2. Germline V gene data show CDR1 as LNHDA and CDR2 as SQIVND (reference sequence). The CDR3 spans 15 residues. The chain's CDR3 is CASSIWTSGSYEQYF. CDR3 DNA sequence: TGTGCCAGTAGTATCTGGACTAGCGGCTCCTACGAGCAGTACTTC.

This clone was seen just once. The V call is TRBV18, the J call TRBJ1-4; no firm D call. V gave up 2 bases and J gave up 5 bases, with 6 bases separating them. CDR3 length: 13 residues. Germline assignment: CDR1 KGHSH and CDR2 LQKENI. CDR3 residues: CASSPGQNEKLFF. The CDR3 nucleotides are TGTGCCAGCTCACCAGGGCAGAATGAAAAACTGTTTTTT. Variable domain in full (rest from reference TRBV18 and TRBJ1-4): NAGVMQNPRHLVRRRGQEARLRCSPMKGHSHVYWYRQLPEEGLKFMVYLQKENIIDESGMPKERFSAEFPKEGPSILRIQQVVRGDSAAYFCASSPGQNEKLFFGSGTQLSVL.